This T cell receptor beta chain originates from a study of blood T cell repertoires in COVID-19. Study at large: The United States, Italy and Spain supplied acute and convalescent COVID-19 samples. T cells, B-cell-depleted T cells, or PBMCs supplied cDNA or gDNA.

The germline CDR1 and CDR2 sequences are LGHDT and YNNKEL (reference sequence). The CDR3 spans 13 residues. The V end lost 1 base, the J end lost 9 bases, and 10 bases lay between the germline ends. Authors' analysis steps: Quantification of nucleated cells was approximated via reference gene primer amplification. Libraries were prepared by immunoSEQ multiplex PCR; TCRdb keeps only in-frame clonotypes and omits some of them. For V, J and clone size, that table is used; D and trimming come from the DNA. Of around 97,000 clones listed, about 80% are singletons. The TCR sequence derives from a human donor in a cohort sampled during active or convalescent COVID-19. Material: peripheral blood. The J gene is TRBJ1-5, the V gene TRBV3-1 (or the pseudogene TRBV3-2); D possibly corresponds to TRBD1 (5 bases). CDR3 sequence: CASSQGGERPQHF. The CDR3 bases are TGTGCCAGCAGCCAAGGGGGGGAACGGCCCCAGCATTTT.